A selection of T cell receptor beta chains follows, all from one sample in a study of cytomegalovirus exposure and HLA in healthy donors. TCRdb keeps only in-frame clones here, not all; method: immunoSEQ multiplex PCR. The sample lists some 150,000 clones; about three quarters were seen once. Sequencing was done on a sample of PBMCs. Source of these receptors: a woman in her 30s in good health and CMV-seronegative. CDR3s include the opening cysteine and the closing phenylalanine or tryptophan. Each record gives: V gene, clone size, D gene, J gene, CDR3 protein, CDR3 DNA. The D gene is left open where the match is weak. Clone size is given for some rows only: seen once, a few or many times, or a class if the clone is expanded.

V: TRBV27; size: -; D: TRBD1; J: TRBJ1-1; CDR3: CASTRDRLNTEAFF; DNA: TGTGCCAGCACGAGGGACAGATTGAACACTGAAGCTTTCTTT
V: TRBV7-2; size: once; D: -; J: TRBJ2-1; CDR3: CASSLSFGNEQFF; DNA: TGTGCCAGCAGCTTGAGCTTTGGCAATGAGCAGTTCTTC
V: TRBV28; size: -; D: TRBD1; J: TRBJ2-7; CDR3: CASSSPGQASYEQYF; DNA: TGTGCCAGCAGCTCTCCGGGACAGGCGTCCTACGAGCAGTACTTC
V: TRBV7-2; size: -; D: TRBD1; J: TRBJ2-1; CDR3: CASSYEGQSYNEQFF; DNA: TGTGCCAGCAGCTATGAGGGACAGTCATACAATGAGCAGTTCTTC
V: TRBV28; size: once; D: TRBD2; J: TRBJ2-3; CDR3: CASYRGGTDTQYF; DNA: TGTGCCTCATACCGGGGGGGCACAGATACGCAGTATTTT
V: TRBV6-5; size: -; D: -; J: TRBJ2-7; CDR3: CASSSGTSPVYEQYF; DNA: TGTGCCAGCAGTTCTGGGACTTCACCCGTCTACGAGCAGTACTTC
V: TRBV5-1; size: -; D: -; J: TRBJ1-2; CDR3: CASSLVATALNYGYTF; DNA: TGCGCCAGCAGCTTGGTGGCGACAGCCCTTAACTATGGCTACACCTTC
V: TRBV5-6; size: -; D: -; J: TRBJ2-5; CDR3: CASSMAGLVETQYF; DNA: TGTGCCAGCAGCATGGCAGGGTTGGTTGAGACCCAGTACTTC
V: TRBV30; size: -; D: -; J: TRBJ1-1; CDR3: CAWSVQNGGTEAFF; DNA: TGTGCCTGGAGTGTACAGAACGGGGGGACTGAAGCTTTCTTT
V: TRBV5-1; size: -; D: TRBD1; J: TRBJ1-1; CDR3: CASSYDRVTLNTEAFF; DNA: TGCGCCAGCAGCTATGACAGGGTTACTCTGAACACTGAAGCTTTCTTT
V: TRBV5-4; size: -; D: -; J: TRBJ1-2; CDR3: CASSSSYRAPGKGYTF; DNA: TGTGCCAGCAGCTCATCCTACAGGGCCCCCGGGAAGGGCTACACCTTC
V: TRBV12-5; size: -; D: -; J: TRBJ2-1; CDR3: CASALLGSYNEQFF; DNA: TGTGCTAGTGCCCTACTAGGTTCCTACAATGAGCAGTTCTTC
V: TRBV6-6; size: -; D: -; J: TRBJ1-2; CDR3: CASSYRQGDYGYTF; DNA: TGTGCCAGCAGTTACCGGCAGGGTGACTATGGCTACACCTTC
V: TRBV28; size: few; D: TRBD2; J: TRBJ2-7; CDR3: CASSQLGGRNEQYF; DNA: TGTGCCAGCAGTCAACTTGGCGGGAGAAACGAGCAGTACTTC
V: TRBV29-1; size: few; D: TRBD1; J: TRBJ2-7; CDR3: CSVVWTGLSYEQYF; DNA: TGCAGCGTTGTTTGGACAGGACTCTCCTACGAGCAGTACTTC
V: TRBV7-6; size: -; D: TRBD2; J: TRBJ2-7; CDR3: CASSSGLAGVYEQYF; DNA: TGTGCCAGCAGCTCCGGGCTAGCGGGGGTCTACGAGCAGTACTTC
V: TRBV4-3; size: few; D: TRBD1; J: TRBJ1-5; CDR3: CASSQHQGAYQPQHF; DNA: TGCGCCAGCAGCCAACATCAGGGGGCGTATCAGCCCCAGCATTTT
V: TRBV5-1; size: -; D: TRBD1; J: TRBJ2-7; CDR3: CASSLGDRSSYEQYF; DNA: TGCGCCAGCAGCTTGGGGGACAGGAGCTCCTACGAGCAGTACTTC
V: TRBV9; size: few; D: TRBD2; J: TRBJ2-5; CDR3: CASSPRRAGGPKETQYF; DNA: TGTGCCAGCAGCCCCCGGAGGGCGGGAGGGCCGAAGGAGACCCAGTACTTC
V: TRBV10-3; size: once; D: -; J: TRBJ1-2; CDR3: CAISESDGGPTFGYTF; DNA: TGTGCCATCAGTGAGTCTGATGGGGGCCCGACGTTTGGCTACACCTTC
V: TRBV28; size: few; D: -; J: TRBJ2-7; CDR3: CASNRYRGEQYF; DNA: TGTGCCAGCAACCGGTATCGGGGCGAGCAGTACTTC
V: TRBV29-1; size: -; D: TRBD1; J: TRBJ1-1; CDR3: CSVDVTGFTEAFF; DNA: TGCAGCGTCGATGTGACAGGGTTCACTGAAGCTTTCTTT
V: TRBV5-6; size: -; D: TRBD2; J: TRBJ2-1; CDR3: CASSPGLSMQQFF; DNA: TGTGCCAGCAGCCCGGGACTATCCATGCAGCAGTTCTTC
V: TRBV9; size: -; D: -; J: TRBJ1-2; CDR3: CASSVGLRGAYGYTF; DNA: TGTGCCAGCAGCGTAGGCCTCAGGGGCGCCTATGGCTACACCTTC
V: TRBV7-3; size: -; D: TRBD2; J: TRBJ2-2; CDR3: CASSPIGPGLAGNTGELFF; DNA: TGTGCCAGCAGCCCCATAGGACCGGGACTAGCGGGGAACACCGGGGAGCTGTTTTTT
V: TRBV7-9; size: once; D: -; J: TRBJ2-3; CDR3: CASSPAGASDTQYF; DNA: TGTGCCAGCAGCCCGGCGGGGGCCTCAGATACGCAGTATTTT
V: TRBV10-2; size: -; D: -; J: TRBJ1-6; CDR3: CASSEPTGNSPLHF; DNA: TGCGCCAGCAGTGAGCCGACGGGGAATTCACCCCTCCACTTT
V: TRBV4-2; size: -; D: TRBD1; J: TRBJ1-5; CDR3: CASTETTGGGQPQHF; DNA: TGTGCCAGCACCGAAACTACAGGGGGCGGTCAGCCCCAGCATTTT
V: TRBV4-3; size: -; D: -; J: TRBJ2-7; CDR3: CASSQEGRGVYEQYF; DNA: TGCGCCAGCAGCCAAGAAGGGCGCGGGGTCTACGAGCAGTACTTC
V: TRBV7-8; size: once; D: TRBD2; J: TRBJ2-2; CDR3: CASSLTQRGPTGELFF; DNA: TGTGCCAGCAGCTTAACCCAGCGGGGACCCACCGGGGAGCTGTTTTTT
V: TRBV7-7; size: -; D: TRBD2; J: TRBJ2-1; CDR3: CASSSSAGGGTEQFF; DNA: TGTGCCAGCAGCTCCTCGGCGGGGGGCGGAACTGAGCAGTTCTTC
V: TRBV7-8; size: -; D: TRBD2; J: TRBJ2-5; CDR3: CASSLYGGSDVETQYF; DNA: TGTGCCAGCAGCTTATATGGCGGGAGTGATGTAGAGACCCAGTACTTC
V: TRBV5-6; size: -; D: TRBD2; J: TRBJ2-3; CDR3: CASSLFGSGGTSTDTQYF; DNA: TGTGCCAGCAGCCTGTTTGGTAGCGGGGGAACTAGCACAGATACGCAGTATTTT
V: TRBV6-1; size: -; D: -; J: TRBJ1-2; CDR3: CANRRESTANYGYTF; DNA: TGTGCCAACCGGAGGGAGAGTACAGCTAACTATGGCTACACCTTC
V: TRBV6-5; size: -; D: TRBD1; J: TRBJ1-1; CDR3: CASSYDRGRGGTEAFF; DNA: TGTGCCAGCAGTTACGACAGGGGGCGCGGGGGCACTGAAGCTTTCTTT
V: TRBV11-2; size: -; D: TRBD1; J: TRBJ2-4; CDR3: CASSLRRGISIQYF; DNA: TGTGCCAGCAGCTTACGCAGGGGGATTTCCATTCAGTACTTC
V: TRBV5-1; size: -; D: TRBD1; J: TRBJ1-6; CDR3: CASSLEGTGNSPLRF; DNA: TGCGCCAGCAGCTTGGAGGGGACAGGTAATTCTCCCCTCCGCTTT
V: TRBV28; size: few; D: -; J: TRBJ1-3; CDR3: CASFRGTENTIYF; DNA: TGTGCCAGTTTTCGGGGAACCGAAAACACCATATATTTT
V: TRBV6-1; size: -; D: TRBD1; J: TRBJ2-7; CDR3: CASRRDSMIYEQYF; DNA: TGTGCCAGCCGTAGGGACAGCATGATCTACGAGCAGTACTTC
V: TRBV27; size: -; D: TRBD2; J: TRBJ2-7; CDR3: CASSLFPSGNYEQYF; DNA: TGTGCCAGCAGTTTATTCCCTAGCGGGAACTACGAGCAGTACTTC
V: TRBV10-3; size: -; D: -; J: TRBJ1-4; CDR3: CAIRDPREAENEKLFF; DNA: TGTGCCATCAGGGACCCCCGCGAAGCGGAAAATGAAAAACTGTTTTTT
V: TRBV7-9; size: -; D: -; J: TRBJ1-1; CDR3: CASSPMNTEAFF; DNA: TGTGCCAGCAGCCCCATGAACACTGAAGCTTTCTTT
V: TRBV7-6; size: -; D: -; J: TRBJ2-1; CDR3: CASGLRSNEQFF; DNA: TGTGCCAGCGGCCTTAGGAGCAATGAGCAGTTCTTC
V: TRBV5-1; size: -; D: -; J: TRBJ1-4; CDR3: CASSLRGQALATNEKLFF; DNA: TGCGCCAGCAGCTTGCGTGGCCAGGCTCTTGCAACTAATGAAAAACTGTTTTTT
V: TRBV2; size: -; D: TRBD2; J: TRBJ2-3; CDR3: CASSRRDYPTDTQYF; DNA: TGTGCCAGCAGTCGGCGGGACTACCCCACAGATACGCAGTATTTT
V: TRBV15; size: -; D: -; J: TRBJ1-2; CDR3: CATSVGVDNYGYTF; DNA: TGTGCCACCAGCGTGGGAGTCGACAACTATGGCTACACCTTC
V: TRBV2; size: -; D: -; J: TRBJ2-3; CDR3: CATRNTSTDTQYF; DNA: TGTGCCACCAGGAATACTAGCACAGATACGCAGTATTTT
V: TRBV2; size: -; D: TRBD1; J: TRBJ2-7; CDR3: CASRRTGGGYEQYF; DNA: TGTGCCAGCAGACGGACAGGGGGCGGCTACGAGCAGTACTTC
V: TRBV14; size: -; D: -; J: TRBJ2-1; CDR3: CASSSRDSNYNEQFF; DNA: TGTGCCAGCAGCAGCCGGGACTCCAACTACAATGAGCAGTTCTTC
V: TRBV5-8; size: few; D: TRBD1; J: TRBJ2-3; CDR3: CASSRGQGTDTQYF; DNA: TGTGCCAGCAGTCGAGGACAGGGCACAGATACGCAGTATTTT
V: TRBV9; size: few; D: -; J: TRBJ2-7; CDR3: CASSVSGSGYEQYF; DNA: TGTGCCAGCAGCGTTAGCGGTAGCGGCTACGAGCAGTACTTC
V: TRBV13; size: -; D: -; J: TRBJ2-7; CDR3: CASSLGQGLHEQYF; DNA: TGTGCCAGCAGCTTAGGCCAGGGTCTCCACGAGCAGTACTTC
V: TRBV19; size: -; D: -; J: TRBJ2-4; CDR3: CASQANLLAKNIQYF; DNA: TGTGCCAGTCAGGCAAATTTATTAGCCAAAAACATTCAGTACTTC
V: TRBV5-4; size: few; D: -; J: TRBJ2-2; CDR3: CASSRAGELFF; DNA: TGTGCCAGCAGCCGAGCCGGGGAGCTGTTTTTT
V: TRBV5-1; size: -; D: TRBD2; J: TRBJ2-1; CDR3: CASRKMGGRDEQFF; DNA: TGCGCCAGCAGGAAAATGGGCGGGAGGGATGAGCAGTTCTTC
V: TRBV6-5; size: -; D: -; J: TRBJ2-7; CDR3: CASSFLEGAYEQYF; DNA: TGTGCCAGCAGTTTCTTAGAAGGGGCCTACGAGCAGTACTTC